This T cell receptor beta chain derives from a study of cytomegalovirus exposure and HLA in healthy donors. Study in general: Genotyping of 398 donors showed that 70% to 90% belonged to the Caucasian-associated ancestry cluster.

Study conclusions and caveats: In vitro confirmation showed three CMV-associated chains to be CMV antigen specific. By HLA locus, TCR association rates varied in a later analysis, with DRB1 showing the most and HLA-C the fewest. With further analysis later on, most CMV-associated TCR beta chains appeared HLA-restricted.

For this clone: No antigen is known for it.

The CDR3 sequence is 15 residues long. V lost 0 bases, J lost 5 bases, and 13 bases lay in between. Looked up from germline, CDR1 is LNHNV and CDR2 is YYDKDF (reference sequence). 60 Vbeta and 13 Jbeta primers were used in PCR. Generated by immunoSEQ multiplex PCR, the TCRdb table keeps only in-frame clones and is missing some. In total, the table holds fewer than 70,000 clones. This TCR derives from a young woman in good health and CMV-seronegative. The chain recombines TRBV15 with TRBJ1-2; D might be TRBD1 (5 bases). Sequencing was carried out using PBMCs. As DNA, the CDR3 is TGTGCCACCAGCAGAGATCTGGGGCCTTCTTATGGCTACACCTTC. Its translation: CATSRDLGPSYGYTF.